This TCR beta chain was retrieved from a study of OX40 agonist ivuxolimab in advanced cancers. The CDR3 runs 12 residues. The V end lost 8 bases, the J end lost 9 bases, and 14 bases lay between the germline ends. Germline CDR1 reads SEHNR; CDR2 reads FQNEAQ (reference sequence). The data were produced by immunoSEQ multiplex PCR, yet TCRdb's version contains in-frame clones alone and is incomplete. The table records tens of thousands of clones, over 75% of them present only once. V is TRBV7-9 and J is TRBJ2-1; D is unresolved. This receptor was taken from an adult with an advanced solid tumor such as melanoma, head and neck, liver or kidney cancer. The sequencing used CD4+ or CD8+ T cells sorted from blood, collected in a trial of the OX40 agonist ivuxolimab. The CDR3 is CASVTVMAEQFF. The CDR3 DNA reads as TGTGCCAGCGTTACTGTCATGGCTGAGCAGTTCTTC.